This TCR beta chain was identified during a study of blood T cell repertoires in COVID-19. Across the whole study: PBMCs, B-cell-depleted T cells, or T cells provided the cDNA or gDNA that made up the material.

The V gene's germline CDR1 is SGHAT and CDR2 FQNNGV. The CDR3 covers 13 residues. V lost 4 bases to trimming and J lost 6 bases; unmatched junction nucleotides: 2. Authors' methods: Reference gene primers were amplified, and this amplification served to estimate nucleated cell counts. TCRdb's copy holds only in-frame clones and misses some; the assay was immunoSEQ multiplex PCR. V, J and clone size derive from that table, while D and trimming were established from the DNA sequence. The sample includes 110,000 or so clones, approximately 90% of them seen just once. The specimen was peripheral blood. The V gene is TRBV11-2, the J gene TRBJ2-1, with TRBD1 matching 8 bases. This sequence originates from a woman aged 50 to 60 with acute or convalescent COVID-19. The CDR3 loop is CASSSTGGNEQFF. CDR3 DNA: TGTGCCAGCAGCTCCACAGGGGGCAATGAGCAGTTCTTC.